Listed below are T cell receptor beta chains from one sample, sequenced in a study of blood T cells in healthy people across ages. TCRdb itself ran the 5' RACE reads through MiXCR, one entry per CDR3 protein. The sample yields about 900,000 distinct CDR3 sequences, about 44% seen once. The sample taken for sequencing was blood. These receptors were obtained from a man younger than 45 in good health. Both conserved end residues are part of each CDR3. The D gene is left open where the match is weak. Where a row states a size, it is once, few, many or the class of an expanded clone; other rows omit it.

j_gene: TRBJ2-5
d_gene: .
abundance: .
v_gene: TRBV28
CDR3nt: TGTGCCAGCAGTTTACTGGCAGGCCTAGAGACCCAGTACTTC
CDR3aa: CASSLLAGLETQYF

j_gene: TRBJ2-3
d_gene: TRBD2
abundance: many
v_gene: TRBV10-3
CDR3nt: TGTGCCATCAGTGAGTCGGGGGGGACGGCAGATACGCAGTATTTT
CDR3aa: CAISESGGTADTQYF

j_gene: TRBJ2-2
d_gene: .
abundance: .
v_gene: TRBV21-1
CDR3nt: TGTGCCAGGCTAAGGGAAAGGAAGACCGGGGAGCTGTTTTTT
CDR3aa: CARLRERKTGELFF

j_gene: TRBJ1-2
d_gene: .
abundance: .
v_gene: TRBV20-1
CDR3nt: TGCAGTGCTAGAGATCTGAGAGAAGGGGGGCGACACTATGGCTACACCTTC
CDR3aa: CSARDLREGGRHYGYTF

j_gene: TRBJ2-1
d_gene: .
abundance: few
v_gene: TRBV20-1
CDR3nt: TGCAGTGCAATGAGGGACCCTACCTACAATGAGCAGTTCTTC
CDR3aa: CSAMRDPTYNEQFF

j_gene: TRBJ1-1
d_gene: .
abundance: .
v_gene: TRBV6-2/TRBV6-3
CDR3nt: TGTGCCATAACCGGGCCGTACACTGAAGCTTTCTTT
CDR3aa: CAITGPYTEAFF

j_gene: TRBJ1-6
d_gene: .
abundance: .
v_gene: TRBV6-6
CDR3nt: TGTGCCAGCAGTTACTCGGTGGCTTATAATTCACCCCTCCACTTT
CDR3aa: CASSYSVAYNSPLHF

j_gene: TRBJ2-4
d_gene: TRBD2
abundance: few
v_gene: TRBV6-1
CDR3nt: TGTGCCAGCAGCCAGACTAGCGGGGGGCCGCAACTAGCCAAAAACATTCAGTACTTC
CDR3aa: CASSQTSGGPQLAKNIQYF

j_gene: TRBJ2-7
d_gene: .
abundance: .
v_gene: TRBV10-3
CDR3nt: TGTGCCACCCAGCAGCAGGGCGAGCAGTACTTC
CDR3aa: CATQQQGEQYF

j_gene: TRBJ2-1
d_gene: TRBD2
abundance: few
v_gene: TRBV5-1
CDR3nt: TGCGCCAGCAGCTTGGAACTAGCGGGGGGAAGTGAGCAGTTCTTC
CDR3aa: CASSLELAGGSEQFF

j_gene: TRBJ1-1
d_gene: .
abundance: .
v_gene: TRBV6-2/TRBV6-3
CDR3nt: TGTGCCAGCAGTTACTCGAGATCGGGGGGTCTGAACACTGAAGCTTTCTTT
CDR3aa: CASSYSRSGGLNTEAFF

j_gene: TRBJ2-5
d_gene: .
abundance: .
v_gene: TRBV5-1
CDR3nt: TGCGCCAGCAGCTTGAATCAGGGGAACCAAGAGACCCAGTACTTC
CDR3aa: CASSLNQGNQETQYF

j_gene: TRBJ2-7
d_gene: .
abundance: .
v_gene: TRBV12-3/TRBV12-4
CDR3nt: TGTGCCAGCATCCGAACCTACGAGCAGTACTTC
CDR3aa: CASIRTYEQYF

j_gene: TRBJ1-2
d_gene: .
abundance: .
v_gene: TRBV9
CDR3nt: TGTGCCAGCAGCGTTGCGACGGGGGTCTATGGCTACACCTTC
CDR3aa: CASSVATGVYGYTF

j_gene: TRBJ2-1
d_gene: .
abundance: .
v_gene: TRBV6-5
CDR3nt: TGTGCCAGCACCCGAAGAACAAGCTCCTACAATGAGCAGTTCTTC
CDR3aa: CASTRRTSSYNEQFF

j_gene: TRBJ2-7
d_gene: .
abundance: few
v_gene: TRBV24-1
CDR3nt: TGTGCCACCAGTGATTTCATTCCGGGCCGGTTCTACGAGCAGTACTTC
CDR3aa: CATSDFIPGRFYEQYF

j_gene: TRBJ1-2
d_gene: .
abundance: .
v_gene: TRBV6-5
CDR3nt: TGTGCCTGCAGGGCATCAGGAGATACGGACTATGGCTACACCTTC
CDR3aa: CACRASGDTDYGYTF

j_gene: TRBJ2-1
d_gene: TRBD2
abundance: .
v_gene: TRBV6-1
CDR3nt: TGTGCCAGCAGTGAAGTTCCGGGGGGTTACTACAATGAGCATTTCTTC
CDR3aa: CASSEVPGGYYNEHFF

j_gene: TRBJ2-3
d_gene: TRBD2
abundance: .
v_gene: TRBV27
CDR3nt: TGTGCCAGCATCCCGACTAGCGGGGGGGCTTCAGATACGCAGTATTTT
CDR3aa: CASIPTSGGASDTQYF

j_gene: TRBJ2-1
d_gene: TRBD2
abundance: many
v_gene: TRBV7-2
CDR3nt: TGTGCCAGCAGCTTAGCCGCGAGAGCGGGGCATAATGAGCAGTTCTTC
CDR3aa: CASSLAARAGHNEQFF

j_gene: TRBJ2-1
d_gene: .
abundance: few
v_gene: TRBV20-1
CDR3nt: TGCAGTGCACCCGAGATGGCAGGGTTCGACAATGAGCAGTTCTTC
CDR3aa: CSAPEMAGFDNEQFF

j_gene: TRBJ2-7
d_gene: .
abundance: .
v_gene: TRBV29-1
CDR3nt: TGCAGCGTTGTAGTTAGCAGCCGGCCAGTGGGCTACGAGCAGTACTTC
CDR3aa: CSVVVSSRPVGYEQYF

j_gene: TRBJ1-1
d_gene: TRBD1
abundance: .
v_gene: TRBV7-3
CDR3nt: TGTGCCAGCGGACACACAGGGGGTGAAGCTTTCTTT
CDR3aa: CASGHTGGEAFF

j_gene: TRBJ2-2
d_gene: TRBD1
abundance: .
v_gene: TRBV5-6
CDR3nt: TGTGCCAGCGGCCGACAGGGATACACCGGGGAGCTGTTTTTT
CDR3aa: CASGRQGYTGELFF

j_gene: TRBJ2-2
d_gene: TRBD2
abundance: .
v_gene: TRBV20-1
CDR3nt: TGCAGTGCTAGGGATTCTAGCGGGGCGCCCACCGGGGAGCTGTTTTTT
CDR3aa: CSARDSSGAPTGELFF

j_gene: TRBJ2-5
d_gene: TRBD1
abundance: .
v_gene: TRBV27
CDR3nt: TGTGCCAGCAGACTGGCCGGGACAGGGGGTGAGACCCAGTACTTC
CDR3aa: CASRLAGTGGETQYF

j_gene: TRBJ2-7
d_gene: TRBD1
abundance: .
v_gene: TRBV9
CDR3nt: TGTGCCAGCAGCCCGGGACAGAGGACCTACGAGCAGTACTTC
CDR3aa: CASSPGQRTYEQYF

j_gene: TRBJ1-4
d_gene: .
abundance: .
v_gene: TRBV3-1
CDR3nt: TGTGCCAGCAGCCTTCGAGGGCTTAGGGGTGAAAAACTGTTTTTT
CDR3aa: CASSLRGLRGEKLFF

j_gene: TRBJ2-3
d_gene: .
abundance: .
v_gene: TRBV6-2/TRBV6-3
CDR3nt: TGTGCCAGCAGTTATGGGCGATTGGCTAGCACAGATACGCAGTATTTT
CDR3aa: CASSYGRLASTDTQYF

j_gene: TRBJ2-7
d_gene: .
abundance: .
v_gene: TRBV6-5
CDR3nt: TGTGCCAGCCGTCACTCGTTCGGAGCGTACGAGCAGTACTTC
CDR3aa: CASRHSFGAYEQYF

j_gene: TRBJ2-2
d_gene: .
abundance: .
v_gene: TRBV6-4
CDR3nt: TGTGCCAGCAGTGGACAGGACACCGGGGAGCTGTTTTTT
CDR3aa: CASSGQDTGELFF

j_gene: TRBJ1-2
d_gene: TRBD1
abundance: .
v_gene: TRBV4-3
CDR3nt: TGCGCCAGCAGCTCAATCCGGGACAGAGCTAACTATGGCTACACCTTC
CDR3aa: CASSSIRDRANYGYTF

j_gene: TRBJ2-2
d_gene: .
abundance: .
v_gene: TRBV28
CDR3nt: TGTGCCAGCAGACTACAGCCATTTGGGGAGCTGTTTTTT
CDR3aa: CASRLQPFGELFF

j_gene: TRBJ1-5
d_gene: .
abundance: .
v_gene: TRBV20-1
CDR3nt: TGCAGTGCTAGAGATAGAAGTGAGGGATTTAGCAATCAGCCCCAGCATTTT
CDR3aa: CSARDRSEGFSNQPQHF

j_gene: TRBJ1-1
d_gene: TRBD1
abundance: .
v_gene: TRBV10-3
CDR3nt: TGTGCCATCAGTGAGTGGACAGGGGACACTGAAGCTTTCTTT
CDR3aa: CAISEWTGDTEAFF

j_gene: TRBJ1-2
d_gene: TRBD1
abundance: .
v_gene: TRBV10-3
CDR3nt: TGTGCCATCAGGGGGACAGGGCAGGACTATGGCTACACCTTC
CDR3aa: CAIRGTGQDYGYTF

j_gene: TRBJ2-6
d_gene: .
abundance: .
v_gene: TRBV4-2
CDR3nt: TGTGCCAGCAGCCCTTTCTTGACTATCACCTCTGGGGCCAACGTCCTGACTTTC
CDR3aa: CASSPFLTITSGANVLTF

j_gene: TRBJ2-5
d_gene: .
abundance: many
v_gene: TRBV6-1
CDR3nt: TGTGCCAGCAGAAAAGGTACCCGACCAGAGACCCAGTACTTC
CDR3aa: CASRKGTRPETQYF

j_gene: TRBJ2-7
d_gene: .
abundance: .
v_gene: TRBV7-2
CDR3nt: TGTGCCAGCAGCCCACTTGGTGGGGTACAGTACGAGCAGTACTTC
CDR3aa: CASSPLGGVQYEQYF

j_gene: TRBJ1-5
d_gene: .
abundance: .
v_gene: TRBV6-5
CDR3nt: TGTGCCAGCAGCCCCCAAGGCGCCGATAATCAGCCCCAGCATTTT
CDR3aa: CASSPQGADNQPQHF

j_gene: TRBJ2-7
d_gene: .
abundance: .
v_gene: TRBV12-3/TRBV12-4
CDR3nt: TGTGCCAGCAGCTATATTGGTTTCGGGACTGGGGTCCGGGACGAGCAGTACTTC
CDR3aa: CASSYIGFGTGVRDEQYF

j_gene: TRBJ1-2
d_gene: TRBD1
abundance: .
v_gene: TRBV12-3/TRBV12-4
CDR3nt: TGTGCCAGCAGGCGGACAGGGCTCAACTATGGCTACACCTTC
CDR3aa: CASRRTGLNYGYTF

j_gene: TRBJ2-3
d_gene: TRBD2
abundance: .
v_gene: TRBV7-2
CDR3nt: TGTGCCAGCAGCAAGGGACTAGCGGGGGGCACAGATACGCAGTATTTT
CDR3aa: CASSKGLAGGTDTQYF

j_gene: TRBJ1-1
d_gene: .
abundance: .
v_gene: TRBV5-1
CDR3nt: TGCGCCAGCCAAGAGGTAGTGAACACTGAAGCTTTCTTT
CDR3aa: CASQEVVNTEAFF

j_gene: TRBJ2-3
d_gene: .
abundance: .
v_gene: TRBV7-2
CDR3nt: TGTGCCAGCAGCTTGCAGGGGACAAAAAATGGAGATACGCAGTATTTT
CDR3aa: CASSLQGTKNGDTQYF

j_gene: TRBJ2-7
d_gene: .
abundance: few
v_gene: TRBV21-1
CDR3nt: TGTGCCAGCACACCTAAAGGGGTAATTTACGAGCAGTACTTC
CDR3aa: CASTPKGVIYEQYF